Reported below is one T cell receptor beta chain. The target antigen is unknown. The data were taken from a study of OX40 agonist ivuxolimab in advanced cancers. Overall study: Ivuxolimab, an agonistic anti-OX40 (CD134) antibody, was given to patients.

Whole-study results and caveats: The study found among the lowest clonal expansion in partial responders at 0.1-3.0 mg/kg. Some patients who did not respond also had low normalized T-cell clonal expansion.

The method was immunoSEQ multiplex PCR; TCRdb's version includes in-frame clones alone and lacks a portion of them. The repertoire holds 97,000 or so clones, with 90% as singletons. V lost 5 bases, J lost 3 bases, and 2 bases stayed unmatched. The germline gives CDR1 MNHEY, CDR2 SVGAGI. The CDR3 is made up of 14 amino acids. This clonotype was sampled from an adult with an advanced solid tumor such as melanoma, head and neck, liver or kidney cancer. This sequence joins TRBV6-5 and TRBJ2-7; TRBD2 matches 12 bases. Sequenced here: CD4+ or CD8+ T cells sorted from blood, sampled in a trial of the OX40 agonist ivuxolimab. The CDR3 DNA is TGTGCCAGCAGTAAGGGACTAGCGGGCTACGAGCAGTACTTC. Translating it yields CASSKGLAGYEQYF.